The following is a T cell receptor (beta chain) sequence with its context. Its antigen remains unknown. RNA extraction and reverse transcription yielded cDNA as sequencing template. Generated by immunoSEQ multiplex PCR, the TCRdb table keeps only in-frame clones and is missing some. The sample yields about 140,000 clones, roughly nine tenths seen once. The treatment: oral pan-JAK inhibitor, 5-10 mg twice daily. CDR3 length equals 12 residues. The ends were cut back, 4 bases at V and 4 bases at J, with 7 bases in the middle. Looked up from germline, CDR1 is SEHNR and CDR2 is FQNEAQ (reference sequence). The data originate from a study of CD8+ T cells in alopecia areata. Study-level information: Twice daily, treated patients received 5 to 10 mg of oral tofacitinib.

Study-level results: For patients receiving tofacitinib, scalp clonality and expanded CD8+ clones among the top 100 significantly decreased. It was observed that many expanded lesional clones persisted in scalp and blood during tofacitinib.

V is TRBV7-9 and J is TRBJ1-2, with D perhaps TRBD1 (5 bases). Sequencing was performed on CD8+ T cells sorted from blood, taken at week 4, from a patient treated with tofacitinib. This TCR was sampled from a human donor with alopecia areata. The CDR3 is CASSSGTYGYTF. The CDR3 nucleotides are TGTGCCAGCAGCTCTGGGACCTATGGCTACACCTTC. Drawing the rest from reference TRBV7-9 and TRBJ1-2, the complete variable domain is DTGVSQNPRHKITKRGQNVTFRCDPISEHNRLYWYRQTLGQGPEFLTYFQNEAQLEKSRLLSDRFSAERPKGSFSTLEIQRTEQGDSAMYLCASSSGTYGYTFGSGTRLTVV.